This T cell receptor (beta chain) was documented in a study of shared clonotypes between healthy human individuals. Notes on the study in general: Sampling used blood alone; tissue repertoires probably differ. An expected dependence of interdonor clonotype sharing on sequencing depth was noted.

A note on this clone: Its antigen is unidentified.

Per germline, CDR1 MDHEN and CDR2 SYDVKM. The CDR3 length is 16 residues. V lost 2 bases to trimming and J lost 2 bases, with 15 bases between them. The authors ran the assay at deep level. On ten immunoSEQ deep assay plates, unsorted PBMC DNA was sequenced. Assay: immunoSEQ multiplex PCR; the TCRdb copy retains only in-frame clones and omits some. This table has 490,000 or so clones, 70% to 85% appearing once. The rearrangement joins TRBV28 to TRBJ1-2, with no clear D. The sequence derives from a woman between 40 and 50 years old in good health. Some clones in this sample may be carry-over from other donors' samples. Sequenced material: PBMCs. Here the CDR3 reads CASSLRRWGKNYGYTF. CDR3 in DNA: TGTGCCAGCAGTTTACGCCGGTGGGGAAAAAACTATGGCTACACCTTC.